This TCR beta chain is drawn from a study of early T cells in non-severe SARS-CoV-2 infection. Looking at the study overall: Whole-blood bulk RNA, unsorted, was sequenced, and chains were unpaired. Findings and caveats of the study: Reliance on VDJdb matching favored anti-spike CD8 responses; private and CD4 specificities were missed.

Individual cDNA molecules received unique molecular identifiers. TCRdb reprocessed the 5' RACE reads with MiXCR, giving one entry per CDR3 protein. The repertoire consists of about 92,000 distinct CDR3 sequences, with roughly 15% occurring once and the leading ten covering around 5.8%. This clonotype was observed a few times. Its target is unknown. The CDR3 runs 13 residues. The germline V gene has CDR1 SGHVS and CDR2 FNYEAQ. Trimming stripped 0 bases from V and 5 bases from J, with 7 bases between. The source is an adult who was a healthcare worker with PCR-confirmed SARS-CoV-2 infection or an uninfected control (not recorded which). J is TRBJ1-1 and V is TRBV7-6, with D unresolved. What was sequenced was whole blood. The CDR3 loop is CASSLALGTEAFF. The CDR3 DNA follows: TGTGCCAGCAGCTTAGCACTGGGTACTGAAGCTTTCTTT.